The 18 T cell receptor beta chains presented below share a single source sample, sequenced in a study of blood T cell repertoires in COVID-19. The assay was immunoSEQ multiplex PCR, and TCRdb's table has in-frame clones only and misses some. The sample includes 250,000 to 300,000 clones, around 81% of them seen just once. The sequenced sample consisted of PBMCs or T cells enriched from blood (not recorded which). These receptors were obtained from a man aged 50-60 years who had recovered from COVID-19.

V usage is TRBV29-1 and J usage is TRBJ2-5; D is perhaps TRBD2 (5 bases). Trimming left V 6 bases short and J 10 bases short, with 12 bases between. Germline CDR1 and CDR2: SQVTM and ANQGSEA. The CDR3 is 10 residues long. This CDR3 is CSVIRGVQYF. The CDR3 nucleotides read TGCAGCGTGATACGGGGTGTCCAGTACTTC.

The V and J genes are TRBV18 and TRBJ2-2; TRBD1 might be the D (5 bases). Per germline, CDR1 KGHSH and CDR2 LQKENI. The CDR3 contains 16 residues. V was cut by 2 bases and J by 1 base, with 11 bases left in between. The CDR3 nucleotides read TGTGCCAGCTCACCATTTACAGGTGGGAACACCGGGGAGCTGTTTTTT. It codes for CASSPFTGGNTGELFF.

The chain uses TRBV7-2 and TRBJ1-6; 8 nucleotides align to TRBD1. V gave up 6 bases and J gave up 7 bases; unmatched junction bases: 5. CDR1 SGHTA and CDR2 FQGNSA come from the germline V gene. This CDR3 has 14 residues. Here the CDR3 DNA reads TGTGCCAGCAGTCCAGGGGGCGGAAATTCACCCCTCCACTTT. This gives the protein CASSPGGGNSPLHF.

CDR3 sequence: CASSGTPYNEQFF. The CDR3 DNA sequence: TGTGCCAGCTCGGGGACACCTTACAATGAGCAGTTCTTC. The chain combines TRBV2 with TRBJ2-1; possibly TRBD1 for D (6 bases). Germline V lookup: CDR1 SNHLY, CDR2 FYNNEI. The V end lost 8 bases, the J end lost 4 bases, and 12 bases lay between the germline ends. CDR3 length equals 13 residues.

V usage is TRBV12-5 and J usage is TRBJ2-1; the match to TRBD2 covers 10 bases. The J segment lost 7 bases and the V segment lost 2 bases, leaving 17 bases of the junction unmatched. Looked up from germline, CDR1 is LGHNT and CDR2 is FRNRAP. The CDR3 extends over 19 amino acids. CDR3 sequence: CASGLLPGASGSRMNEQFF. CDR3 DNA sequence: TGTGCTAGTGGTTTGCTACCGGGGGCTAGCGGGAGTCGCATGAATGAGCAGTTCTTC.

CDR3 coding DNA: TGTGCCAGCAGCTCCCTCACCGGGGAGCTGTTTTTT. This gives the protein CASSSLTGELFF. The rearrangement uses TRBV27 and TRBJ2-2; D ambiguous. V lost 6 bases, J lost 4 bases, and 6 bases lay in between. The CDR3 sequence is 12 residues long. Germline V gene lookup returns CDR1 MNHEY and CDR2 SMNVEV (reference sequence).

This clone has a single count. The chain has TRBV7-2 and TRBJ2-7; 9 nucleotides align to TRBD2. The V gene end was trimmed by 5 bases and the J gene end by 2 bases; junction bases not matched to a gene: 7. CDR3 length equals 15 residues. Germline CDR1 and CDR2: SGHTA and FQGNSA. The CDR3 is CASSLATSGAYEQYF. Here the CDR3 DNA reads TGTGCCAGCAGCCTGGCGACTAGCGGTGCCTACGAGCAGTACTTC.

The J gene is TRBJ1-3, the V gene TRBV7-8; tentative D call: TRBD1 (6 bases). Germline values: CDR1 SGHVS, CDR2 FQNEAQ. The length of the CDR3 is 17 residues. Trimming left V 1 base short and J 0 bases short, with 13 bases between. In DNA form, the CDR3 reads TGTGCCAGCAGCTTAGAGTCCGGGGACATCTCTGGAAACACCATATATTTT. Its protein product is CASSLESGDISGNTIYF. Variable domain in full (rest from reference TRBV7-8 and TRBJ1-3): GAGVSQSPRYKVAKRGQDVALRCDPISGHVSLFWYQQALGQGPEFLTYFQNEAQLDKSGLPSDRFFAERPEGSVSTLKIQRTQQEDSAVYLCASSLESGDISGNTIYFGEGSWLTVV.

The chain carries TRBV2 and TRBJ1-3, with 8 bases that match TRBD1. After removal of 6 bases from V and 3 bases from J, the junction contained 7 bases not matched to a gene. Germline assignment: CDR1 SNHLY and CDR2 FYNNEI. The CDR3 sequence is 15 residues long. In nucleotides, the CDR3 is TGTGCCAGCAGAGCTGGGACAGGTCTTGGAAACACCATATATTTT. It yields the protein CASRAGTGLGNTIYF.

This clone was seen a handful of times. CDR3 coding DNA: TGTGCCAGCAGCCGTATCCAGGAAAAACTGTTTTTT. Translation: CASSRIQEKLFF. The chain is built from TRBV5-6 and TRBJ1-4; D remains unclear. Trimming removed 4 bases from V and 8 bases from J, with 9 bases in between. The CDR3 is made up of 12 amino acids. CDR1 SGHDT and CDR2 YYEEEE come from the germline V gene.

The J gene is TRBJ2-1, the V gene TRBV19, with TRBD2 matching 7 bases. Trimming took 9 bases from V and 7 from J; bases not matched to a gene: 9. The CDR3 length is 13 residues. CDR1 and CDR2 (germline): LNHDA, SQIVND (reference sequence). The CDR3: CASSLGEGNEQFF. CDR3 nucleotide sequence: TGTGCCAGCAGTCTCGGGGAGGGAAATGAGCAGTTCTTC.

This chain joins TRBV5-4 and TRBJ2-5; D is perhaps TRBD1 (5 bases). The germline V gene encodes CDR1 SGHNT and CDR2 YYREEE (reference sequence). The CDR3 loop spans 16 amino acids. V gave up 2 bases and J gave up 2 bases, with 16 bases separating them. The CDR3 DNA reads TGTGCCAGCAGCTTCAGACAGCCCGGTGGACAAGAGACCCAGTACTTC. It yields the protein CASSFRQPGGQETQYF.

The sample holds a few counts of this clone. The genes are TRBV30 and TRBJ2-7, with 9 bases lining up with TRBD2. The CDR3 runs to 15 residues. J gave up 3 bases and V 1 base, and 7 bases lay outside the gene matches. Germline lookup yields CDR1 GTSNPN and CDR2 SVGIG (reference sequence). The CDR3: CAWSGIAGDHYEQYF. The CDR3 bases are TGTGCCTGGAGTGGGATAGCGGGGGACCACTACGAGCAGTACTTC.

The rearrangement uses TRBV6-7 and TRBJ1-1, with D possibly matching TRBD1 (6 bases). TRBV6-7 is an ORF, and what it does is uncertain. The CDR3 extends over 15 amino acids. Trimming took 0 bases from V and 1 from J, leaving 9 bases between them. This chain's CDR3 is CASSYSPQGNTEAFF. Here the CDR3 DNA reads TGTGCCAGCAGTTACTCGCCACAGGGGAACACTGAAGCTTTCTTT.

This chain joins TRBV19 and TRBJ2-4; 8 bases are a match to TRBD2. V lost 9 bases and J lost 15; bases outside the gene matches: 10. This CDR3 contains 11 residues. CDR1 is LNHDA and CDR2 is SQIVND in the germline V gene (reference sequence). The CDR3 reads CASTIGGARYF. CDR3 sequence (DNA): TGTGCCAGCACTATCGGGGGGGCGAGGTACTTC. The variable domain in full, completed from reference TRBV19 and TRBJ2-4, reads DGGITQSPKYLFRKEGQNVTLSCEQNLNHDAMYWYRQDPGQGLRLIYYSQIVNDFQKGDIAEGYSVSREKKESFPLTVTSAQKNPTAFYLCASTIGGARYFGAGTRLSVL.

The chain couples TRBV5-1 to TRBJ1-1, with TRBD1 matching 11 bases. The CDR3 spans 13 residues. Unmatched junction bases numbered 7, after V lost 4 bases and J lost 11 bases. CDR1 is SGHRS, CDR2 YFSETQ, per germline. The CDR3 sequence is CASSPGQGAEAFF. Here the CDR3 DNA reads TGCGCCAGCAGCCCCGGACAGGGGGCGGAGGCTTTCTTT.

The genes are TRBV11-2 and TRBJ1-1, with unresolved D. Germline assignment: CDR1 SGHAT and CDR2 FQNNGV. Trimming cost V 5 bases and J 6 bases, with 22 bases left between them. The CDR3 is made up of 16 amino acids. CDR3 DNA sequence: TGTGCCAGCAGCCCAACAAGAATGTTTAGCGTGGCTGAAGCTTTCTTT. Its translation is CASSPTRMFSVAEAFF. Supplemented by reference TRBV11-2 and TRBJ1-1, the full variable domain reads EAGVAQSPRYKIIEKRQSVAFWCNPISGHATLYWYQQILGQGPKLLIQFQNNGVVDDSQLPKDRFSAERLKGVDSTLKIQPAKLEDSAVYLCASSPTRMFSVAEAFFGQGTRLTVV.

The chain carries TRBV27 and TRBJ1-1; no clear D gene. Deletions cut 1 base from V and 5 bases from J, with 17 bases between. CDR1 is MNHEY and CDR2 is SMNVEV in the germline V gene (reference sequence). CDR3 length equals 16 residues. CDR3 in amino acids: CASSLYKGWRITEAFF. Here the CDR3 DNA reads TGTGCCAGCAGTTTATACAAGGGATGGAGGATTACTGAAGCTTTCTTT.